The rows below give T cell receptor beta chains drawn from one sample of a study of PD-1 blockade in classical Hodgkin lymphoma. Libraries were prepared by immunoSEQ multiplex PCR; TCRdb keeps only in-frame clonotypes and omits some of them. The table includes just over 20,000 clones, about 80% detected once. The sequencing here drew on peripheral blood mononuclear cells (PBMCs), taken before the fourth cycle of nivolumab. The receptors derive from a human donor with classical Hodgkin lymphoma. The CDR3 runs from the conserved cysteine through the conserved F or W. The D gene is left open where the match is weak. Clone size is not always given. Where it is, it says once, few, many or a class for expanded clones.

v_gene	d_gene	j_gene	abundance	CDR3nt	CDR3aa
TRBV11-2	NA	TRBJ2-2	NA	TGTGCCAGCAGCTTAGTCGGGAGTAATACCGGGGAGCTGTTTTTT	CASSLVGSNTGELFF
TRBV15	TRBD1	TRBJ2-2	NA	TGTGCCACCAGCCCTCGGACAGGGAACACCGGGGAGCTGTTTTTT	CATSPRTGNTGELFF
TRBV4-1	TRBD1	TRBJ2-7	NA	TGCGCCAGCAGCCCCCAGCCGGGACAGTCCTCCTACGAGCAGTACTTC	CASSPQPGQSSYEQYF
TRBV28	NA	TRBJ1-4	NA	TGTGCCAGCAGTTCGGGTGCGGGTAGGACTAATGAAAAACTGTTTTTT	CASSSGAGRTNEKLFF
TRBV27	NA	TRBJ2-1	NA	TGTGCCAGCAGTTCGACCGGGACACTATACAATGAGCAGTTCTTC	CASSSTGTLYNEQFF
TRBV6-5	TRBD1	TRBJ2-7	NA	TGTGCCAGCAGGATACAGGGGGCTGACTCCTACGAGCAGTACTTC	CASRIQGADSYEQYF
TRBV10-3	NA	TRBJ2-7	NA	TGTGCCATCAGTGGGGCTAGCGAGGACTACGAGCAGTACTTC	CAISGASEDYEQYF
TRBV7-2	NA	TRBJ2-1	NA	TGTGCCAGCAGCTTAAGAACACAGTATGAGCAGTTCTTC	CASSLRTQYEQFF
TRBV28	NA	TRBJ2-6	few	TGTGCCAGCAGGGCACAGGGTAGAGCCAACGTCCTGACTTTC	CASRAQGRANVLTF
TRBV9	TRBD2	TRBJ2-5	few	TGTGCCAGCAGCGTAGGGAATAGCGGGCAGTTCCAAGAGACCCAGTACTTC	CASSVGNSGQFQETQYF
TRBV6-5	NA	TRBJ2-1	NA	TGTGCCAGCAGTTACGCCCTAAGCTCCTACAATGAGCAGTTCTTC	CASSYALSSYNEQFF
TRBV18	NA	TRBJ1-2	once	TGTGCCAGCTCACCGAGGACAGCCAGCTATGGCTACACCTTC	CASSPRTASYGYTF
TRBV6-1	TRBD1	TRBJ2-7	NA	TGTGCCAGCAGATTGACAGGGGGCGCCTCCTACGAGCAGTACTTC	CASRLTGGASYEQYF
TRBV7-6	NA	TRBJ1-1	NA	TGTGCCAGCAGCTCCAGCGCGTACACTGAAGCTTTCTTT	CASSSSAYTEAFF
TRBV2	NA	TRBJ2-1	NA	TGTGCCAGCAGTTCTGACAGGAGCTCCTACAATGAGCAGTTCTTC	CASSSDRSSYNEQFF
TRBV21-1	NA	TRBJ2-1	NA	TGTGCCAGCAGCAAACGTAAGGGCCGGAGCTCCTACAATGAGCAGTTCTTC	CASSKRKGRSSYNEQFF
TRBV11-2	NA	TRBJ2-3	once	TGTGCCAGCAGCCCACGATACACAGATACGCAGTATTTT	CASSPRYTDTQYF
TRBV19	TRBD2	TRBJ2-3	NA	TGTGCCAGTAGTATCCCGGGAGGCGCAGATACGCAGTATTTT	CASSIPGGADTQYF
TRBV7-9	TRBD1	TRBJ1-1	NA	TGTGCCAGCAGCCTTAGACAGGGGGGTGATACTGAAGCTTTCTTT	CASSLRQGGDTEAFF
TRBV4-1	NA	TRBJ2-7	NA	TGCGCCAGCAGCCAATCGGTGTTAATCAACGGGATCGAGCAGTACTTC	CASSQSVLINGIEQYF
TRBV30	NA	TRBJ2-1	few	TGTGCCTGGAGTGGACTAGATTTGGCCAAATTCTTC	CAWSGLDLAKFF
TRBV28	TRBD2	TRBJ2-3	NA	TGTGCCAGCACCCAAGGGACTAGCAAAGATACGCAGTATTTT	CASTQGTSKDTQYF
TRBV11-3	NA	TRBJ2-3	NA	TGTGCCAGCAGCTTAGATGGTTGGGGAGGCACAGATACGCAGTATTTT	CASSLDGWGGTDTQYF
TRBV28	NA	TRBJ2-1	medium-sized	TGTGCCAGCAACCACCTGAGCTCCTACAATGAGCAGTTCTTC	CASNHLSSYNEQFF
TRBV5-1	NA	TRBJ1-1	NA	TGCGCCAGCAGCTTGGCCTTATCGAACACTGAAGCTTTCTTT	CASSLALSNTEAFF
TRBV13	NA	TRBJ2-1	NA	TGTGCCAGCAGCTCGGACTCCTTCGCCTACAATGAGCAGTTCTTC	CASSSDSFAYNEQFF
TRBV6-1	TRBD1	TRBJ1-2	NA	TGTGCCAGCACCTACGGGACAGCGGGGCACTATGGCTACACCTTC	CASTYGTAGHYGYTF
TRBV7-9	TRBD2	TRBJ2-7	NA	TGTGCCAGCAGCCCTAGGACTAGCGTAGACTACGAGCAGTACTTC	CASSPRTSVDYEQYF
TRBV6-5	TRBD1	TRBJ2-7	NA	TGTGCCAGCAGAATGGACAGGGGCCCCGCCTACGAGCAGTACTTC	CASRMDRGPAYEQYF
TRBV19	NA	TRBJ1-2	NA	TGTGCCAGTACCTCAGGAGGGGGGCACGGCTACACCTTC	CASTSGGGHGYTF
TRBV13	NA	TRBJ2-3	NA	TGTGCCAGCAGCTTAAAGGTCGGCGCGGCGCAGTATTTT	CASSLKVGAAQYF
TRBV30	TRBD2	TRBJ2-7	NA	TGTGCCTGGAGTCTGGGAGCGGGAGTCGGTGAGCAGTACTTC	CAWSLGAGVGEQYF
TRBV5-1	TRBD2	TRBJ2-7	few	TGCGCCAGCAGCGCCGGACTAGCGGCCTCCTACGAGCAGTACTTC	CASSAGLAASYEQYF
TRBV14	NA	TRBJ2-1	NA	TGTGCCAGCAGCCACTCCACGACTAGATACAATGAGCAGTTCTTC	CASSHSTTRYNEQFF
TRBV6-1	NA	TRBJ1-5	NA	TGTGCCAGCTACGGGGCGAGTACCAATCAGCCCCAGCATTTT	CASYGASTNQPQHF
TRBV4-1	NA	TRBJ2-5	NA	TGCGCCAGCAGTAAACGGGACGGCCAAGAGACCCAGTACTTC	CASSKRDGQETQYF
TRBV19	NA	TRBJ2-3	NA	TGTGCCAGTAGCCCCTCTCCAGCGGTGAGCACAGATACGCAGTATTTT	CASSPSPAVSTDTQYF
TRBV6-5	TRBD1	TRBJ2-4	once	TGTGCCAGCAGGGTTGGACAGGGGCCAACATACTTC	CASRVGQGPTYF
TRBV10-3	NA	TRBJ2-1	few	TGTGCCATCAGTTTGGCGGGACACTACAATGAGCAGTTCTTC	CAISLAGHYNEQFF
TRBV5-4	NA	TRBJ1-1	NA	TGTGCCAGCAGCCTCGGGATGGGGGAAGAAGCTTTCTTT	CASSLGMGEEAFF
TRBV14	NA	TRBJ1-3	few	TGTGCCAGCAGCCAAGGTTGGGGTGGTTCTGGAAACACCATATATTTT	CASSQGWGGSGNTIYF
TRBV7-2	TRBD2	TRBJ2-7	few	TGTGCCAGCAGCCCCTCGGGGGGTCTCTCCTACGAGCAGTACTTC	CASSPSGGLSYEQYF
TRBV7-9	NA	TRBJ1-1	NA	TGTGCCAGCAGCCGATATACTGAAGCTTTCTTT	CASSRYTEAFF
TRBV7-8	TRBD2	TRBJ2-7	NA	TGTGCCAGCAGCCTGGGACTAGCGGGAGGGCTGGGTGCGCAGTACTTC	CASSLGLAGGLGAQYF
TRBV4-1	NA	TRBJ1-4	few	TGCGCCAGCAGCCAATCCCGGGACCCATCCAATGAAAAACTGTTTTTT	CASSQSRDPSNEKLFF
TRBV19	TRBD1	TRBJ1-1	NA	TGTGCCAGTACCAATATTGGGACAGGATTTTACACTGAAGCTTTCTTT	CASTNIGTGFYTEAFF